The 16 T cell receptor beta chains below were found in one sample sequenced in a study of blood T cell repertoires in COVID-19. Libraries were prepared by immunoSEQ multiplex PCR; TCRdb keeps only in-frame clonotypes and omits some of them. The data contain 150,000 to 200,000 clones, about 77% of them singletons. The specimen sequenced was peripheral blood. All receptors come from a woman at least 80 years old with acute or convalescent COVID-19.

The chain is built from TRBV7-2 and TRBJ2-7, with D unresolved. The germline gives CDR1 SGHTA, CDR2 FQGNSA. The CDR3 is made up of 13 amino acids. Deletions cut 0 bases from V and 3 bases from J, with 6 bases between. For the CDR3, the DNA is TGTGCCAGCAGCTTAGCGCGAATCTACGAGCAGTACTTC. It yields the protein CASSLARIYEQYF.

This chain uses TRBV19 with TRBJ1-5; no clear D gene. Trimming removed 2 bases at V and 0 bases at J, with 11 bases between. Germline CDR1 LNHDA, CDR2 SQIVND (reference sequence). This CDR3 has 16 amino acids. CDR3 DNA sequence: TGTGCCAGTAGTATATTTGGAGCAAATAGCAATCAGCCCCAGCATTTT. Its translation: CASSIFGANSNQPQHF.

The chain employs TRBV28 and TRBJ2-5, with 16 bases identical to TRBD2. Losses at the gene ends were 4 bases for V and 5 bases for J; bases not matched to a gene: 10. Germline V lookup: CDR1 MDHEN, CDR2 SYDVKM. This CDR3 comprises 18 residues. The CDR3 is CASSSPGLAGGPGETQYF. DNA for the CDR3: TGTGCCAGCAGTTCTCCGGGACTAGCGGGAGGGCCGGGTGAGACCCAGTACTTC. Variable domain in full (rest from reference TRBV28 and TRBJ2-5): DVKVTQSSRYLVKRTGEKVFLECVQDMDHENMFWYRQDPGLGLRLIYFSYDVKMKEKGDIPEGYSVSREKKERFSLILESASTNQTSMYLCASSSPGLAGGPGETQYFGPGTRLLVL.

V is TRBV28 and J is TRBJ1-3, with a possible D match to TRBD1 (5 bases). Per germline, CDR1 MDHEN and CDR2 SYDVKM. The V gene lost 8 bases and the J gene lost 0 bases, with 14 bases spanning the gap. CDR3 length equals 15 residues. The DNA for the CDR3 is TGTGCCAGCGGGGGGGACGCCTACTCTGGAAACACCATATATTTT. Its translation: CASGGDAYSGNTIYF.

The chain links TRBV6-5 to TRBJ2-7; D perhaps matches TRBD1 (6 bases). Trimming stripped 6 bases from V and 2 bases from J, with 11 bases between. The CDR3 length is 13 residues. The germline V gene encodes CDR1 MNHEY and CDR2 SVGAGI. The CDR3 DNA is TGTGCCAGCAGACGACAGGATGCCTACGAGCAGTACTTC. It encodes CASRRQDAYEQYF.

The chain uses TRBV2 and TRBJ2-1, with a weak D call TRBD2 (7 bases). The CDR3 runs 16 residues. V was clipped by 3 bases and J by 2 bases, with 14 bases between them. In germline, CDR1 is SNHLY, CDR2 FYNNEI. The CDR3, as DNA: TGTGCCAGCAGTGAGAGGGGGGGTAGAACCTACAATGAGCAGTTCTTC. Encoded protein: CASSERGGRTYNEQFF.

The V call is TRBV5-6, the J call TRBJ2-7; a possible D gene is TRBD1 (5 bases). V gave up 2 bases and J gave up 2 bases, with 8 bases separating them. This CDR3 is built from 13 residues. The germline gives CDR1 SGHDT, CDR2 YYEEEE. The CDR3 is CASSFRAAYEQYF. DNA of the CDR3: TGTGCCAGCAGCTTCAGGGCAGCCTACGAGCAGTACTTC.

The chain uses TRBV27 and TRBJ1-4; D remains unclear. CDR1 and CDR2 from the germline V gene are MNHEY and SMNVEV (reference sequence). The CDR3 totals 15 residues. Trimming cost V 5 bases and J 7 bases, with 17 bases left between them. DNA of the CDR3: TGTGCCAGCAGTCCGACGGAGGGTTGGGGTGAAAAACTGTTTTTT. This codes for CASSPTEGWGEKLFF. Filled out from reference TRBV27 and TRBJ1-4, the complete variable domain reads EAQVTQNPRYLITVTGKKLTVTCSQNMNHEYMSWYRQDPGLGLRQIYYSMNVEVTDKGDVPEGYKVSRKEKRNFPLILESPSPNQTSLYFCASSPTEGWGEKLFFGSGTQLSVL.

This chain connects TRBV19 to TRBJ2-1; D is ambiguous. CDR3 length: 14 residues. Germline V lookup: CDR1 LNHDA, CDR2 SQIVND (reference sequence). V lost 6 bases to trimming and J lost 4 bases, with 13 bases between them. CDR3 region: CASRPRGSYNEQFF. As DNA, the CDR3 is TGTGCCAGTAGACCTCGAGGTAGTTACAATGAGCAGTTCTTC.

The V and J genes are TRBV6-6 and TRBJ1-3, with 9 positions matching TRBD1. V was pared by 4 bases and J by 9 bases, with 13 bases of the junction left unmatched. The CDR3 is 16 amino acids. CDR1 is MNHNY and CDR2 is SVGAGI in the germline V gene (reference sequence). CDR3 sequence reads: CASSLPPGTGIFTIYF. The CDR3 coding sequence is TGTGCCAGCAGTTTACCCCCCGGGACAGGGATCTTCACCATATATTTT.

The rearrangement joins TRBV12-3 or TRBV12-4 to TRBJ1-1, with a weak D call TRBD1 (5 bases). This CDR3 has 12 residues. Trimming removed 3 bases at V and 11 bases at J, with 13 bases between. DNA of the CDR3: TGTGCCAGCAGTTTGGTCCCAGGGCAGGCTTTCTTT. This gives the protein CASSLVPGQAFF.

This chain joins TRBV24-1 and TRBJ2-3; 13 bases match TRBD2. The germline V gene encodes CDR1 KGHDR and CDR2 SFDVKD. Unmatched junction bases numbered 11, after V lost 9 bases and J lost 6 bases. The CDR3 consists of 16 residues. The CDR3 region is CATQGTSGGAGDTQYF. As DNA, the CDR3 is TGTGCCACCCAAGGAACTAGCGGGGGGGCCGGTGATACGCAGTATTTT.

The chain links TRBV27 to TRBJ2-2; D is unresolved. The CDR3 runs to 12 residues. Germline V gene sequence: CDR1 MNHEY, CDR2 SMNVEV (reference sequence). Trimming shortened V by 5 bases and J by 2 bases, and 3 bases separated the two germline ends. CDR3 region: CASSPNTGELFF. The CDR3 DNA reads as TGTGCCAGCAGTCCAAACACCGGGGAGCTGTTTTTT.

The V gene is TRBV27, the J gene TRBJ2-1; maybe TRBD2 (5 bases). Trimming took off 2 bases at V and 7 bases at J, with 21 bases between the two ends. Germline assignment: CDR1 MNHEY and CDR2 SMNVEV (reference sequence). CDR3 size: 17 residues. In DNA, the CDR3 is TGTGCCAGCAGTTTAATCGTCGGGGTAGCAAAACAAAATGAGCAGTTCTTC. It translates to CASSLIVGVAKQNEQFF.

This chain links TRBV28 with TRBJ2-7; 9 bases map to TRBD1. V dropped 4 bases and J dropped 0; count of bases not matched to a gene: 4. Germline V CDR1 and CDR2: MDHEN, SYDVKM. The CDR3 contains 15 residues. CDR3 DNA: TGTGCCAGCAGTTCCCCGGGACAGGGCTCCTACGAGCAGTACTTC. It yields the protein CASSSPGQGSYEQYF.

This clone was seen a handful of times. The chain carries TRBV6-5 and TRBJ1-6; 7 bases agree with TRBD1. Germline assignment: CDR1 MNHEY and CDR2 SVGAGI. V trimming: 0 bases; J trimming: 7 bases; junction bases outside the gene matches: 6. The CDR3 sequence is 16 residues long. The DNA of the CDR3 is TGTGCCAGCAGTTACTCAGGGGGACAGAAGAATTCACCCCTCCACTTT. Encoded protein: CASSYSGGQKNSPLHF.